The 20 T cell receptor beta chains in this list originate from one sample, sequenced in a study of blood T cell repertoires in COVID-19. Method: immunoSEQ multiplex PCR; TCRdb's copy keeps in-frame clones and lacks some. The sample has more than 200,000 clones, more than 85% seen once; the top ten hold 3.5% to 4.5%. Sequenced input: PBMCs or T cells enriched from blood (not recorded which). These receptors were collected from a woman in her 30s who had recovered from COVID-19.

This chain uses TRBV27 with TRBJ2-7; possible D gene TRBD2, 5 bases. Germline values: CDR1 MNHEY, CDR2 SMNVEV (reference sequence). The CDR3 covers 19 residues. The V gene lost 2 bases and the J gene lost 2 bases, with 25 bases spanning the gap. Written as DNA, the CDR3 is TGTGCCAGCAGTTTAAAAACACCTCTGAGAGGGCTAAGCACCTACGAGCAGTACTTC. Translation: CASSLKTPLRGLSTYEQYF.

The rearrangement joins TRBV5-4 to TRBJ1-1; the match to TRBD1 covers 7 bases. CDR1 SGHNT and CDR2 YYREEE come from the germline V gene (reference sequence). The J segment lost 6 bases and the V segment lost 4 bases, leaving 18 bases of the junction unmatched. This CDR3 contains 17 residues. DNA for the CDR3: TGTGCCAGCAGCCAGGGCGCAAACCAACCAGGGGGACCTGAAGCTTTCTTT. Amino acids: CASSQGANQPGGPEAFF.

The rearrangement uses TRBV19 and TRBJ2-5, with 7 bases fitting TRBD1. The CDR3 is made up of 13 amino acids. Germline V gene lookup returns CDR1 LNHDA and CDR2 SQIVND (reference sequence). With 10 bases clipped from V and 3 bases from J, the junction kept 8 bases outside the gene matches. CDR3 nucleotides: TGTGCCACCTCCGGGACAGAGAAAGAGACCCAGTACTTC. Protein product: CATSGTEKETQYF.

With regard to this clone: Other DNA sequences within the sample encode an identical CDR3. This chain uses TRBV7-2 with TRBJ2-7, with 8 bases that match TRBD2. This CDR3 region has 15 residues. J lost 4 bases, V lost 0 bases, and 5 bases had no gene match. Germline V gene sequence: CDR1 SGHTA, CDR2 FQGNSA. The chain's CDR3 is CASSLASGSGYEQYF. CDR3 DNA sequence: TGTGCCAGCAGCTTAGCGAGCGGGAGTGGTTACGAGCAGTACTTC.

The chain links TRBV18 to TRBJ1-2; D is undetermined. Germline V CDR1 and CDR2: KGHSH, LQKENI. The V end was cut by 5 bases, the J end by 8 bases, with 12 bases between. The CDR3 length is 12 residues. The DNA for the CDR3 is TGTGCCAGCTCAGCCCAGGATTACGGCTACACCTTC. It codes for CASSAQDYGYTF.

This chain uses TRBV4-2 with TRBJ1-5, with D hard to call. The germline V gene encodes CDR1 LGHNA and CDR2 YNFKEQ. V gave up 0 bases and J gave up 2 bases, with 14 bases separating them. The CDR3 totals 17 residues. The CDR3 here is CASSQDMNTRGNQPQHF. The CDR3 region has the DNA TGTGCCAGCAGCCAAGATATGAATACGAGGGGCAATCAGCCCCAGCATTTT.

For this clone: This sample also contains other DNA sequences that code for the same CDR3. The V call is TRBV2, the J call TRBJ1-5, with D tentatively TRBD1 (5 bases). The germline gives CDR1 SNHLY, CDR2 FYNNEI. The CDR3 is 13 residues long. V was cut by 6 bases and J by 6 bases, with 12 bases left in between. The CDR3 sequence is CASRSRDTQPQHF. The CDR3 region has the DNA TGTGCCAGCAGATCCAGGGATACTCAGCCCCAGCATTTT.

CDR3 in DNA: TGTGCCAGCAGCTTTCTTTCGGACAGGGGCAACATTTATGGCTACACCTTC. Translating it yields CASSFLSDRGNIYGYTF. The chain couples TRBV7-2 to TRBJ1-2; 9 nucleotides align to TRBD1. V dropped 3 bases and J dropped 5; count of bases not matched to a gene: 13. This CDR3 region has 17 residues. Germline-derived CDR1 and CDR2 are SGHTA and FQGNSA.

The DNA of the CDR3 is TGTGCCAGCAGCCAAGGGGGGCTATCAGGTGGCTACACCTTC. Residues: CASSQGGLSGGYTF. The chain joins TRBV3-1 (or the pseudogene TRBV3-2) to TRBJ1-2, with TRBD1 as a possible D gene (6 bases). CDR3 length: 14 residues. From germline, CDR1 is LGHDT and CDR2 YNNKEL (reference sequence). The V gene lost 1 base and the J gene lost 7 bases, with 13 bases spanning the gap.

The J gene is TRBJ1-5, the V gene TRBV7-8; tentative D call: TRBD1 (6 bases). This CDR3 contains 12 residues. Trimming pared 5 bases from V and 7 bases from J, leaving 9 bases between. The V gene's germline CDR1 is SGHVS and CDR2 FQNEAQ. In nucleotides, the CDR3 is TGTGCCAGCAGCGCAGGGGCCCAGCCCCAGCATTTT. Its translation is CASSAGAQPQHF.

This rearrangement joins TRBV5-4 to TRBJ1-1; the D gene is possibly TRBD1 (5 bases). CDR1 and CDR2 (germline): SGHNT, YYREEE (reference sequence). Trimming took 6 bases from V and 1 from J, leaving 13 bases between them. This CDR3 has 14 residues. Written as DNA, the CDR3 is TGTGCCAGCACCCGAGACGGGGGGAACACTGAAGCTTTCTTT. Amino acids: CASTRDGGNTEAFF.

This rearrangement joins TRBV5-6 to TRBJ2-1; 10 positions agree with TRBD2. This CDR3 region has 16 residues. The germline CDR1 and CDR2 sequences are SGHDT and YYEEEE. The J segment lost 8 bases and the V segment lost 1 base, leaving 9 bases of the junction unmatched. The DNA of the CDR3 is TGTGCCAGCAGCTTGAGGTGGGCTAGCGGGAGATATGAGCAGTTCTTC. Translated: CASSLRWASGRYEQFF.

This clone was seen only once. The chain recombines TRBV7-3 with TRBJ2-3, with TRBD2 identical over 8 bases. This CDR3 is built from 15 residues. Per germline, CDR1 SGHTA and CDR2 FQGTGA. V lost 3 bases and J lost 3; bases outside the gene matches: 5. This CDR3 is CASSLVAGNTDTQYF. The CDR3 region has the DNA TGTGCCAGCAGCTTGGTAGCGGGAAATACAGATACGCAGTATTTT.

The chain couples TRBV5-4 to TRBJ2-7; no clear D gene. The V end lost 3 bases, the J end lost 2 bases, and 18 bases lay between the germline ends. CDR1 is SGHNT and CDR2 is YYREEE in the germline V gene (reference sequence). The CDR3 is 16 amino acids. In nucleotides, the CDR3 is TGTGCCAGCAGCTCCTCCCCCCATAAGTCTACCTACGAGCAGTACTTC. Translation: CASSSSPHKSTYEQYF.

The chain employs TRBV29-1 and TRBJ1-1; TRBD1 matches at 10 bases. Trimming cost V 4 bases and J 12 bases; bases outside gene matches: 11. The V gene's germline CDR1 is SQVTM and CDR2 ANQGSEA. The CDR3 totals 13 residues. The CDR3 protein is CSVAGGQGVPSFF. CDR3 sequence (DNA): TGCAGCGTTGCCGGTGGACAGGGGGTCCCATCTTTCTTT. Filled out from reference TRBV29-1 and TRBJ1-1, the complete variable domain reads SAVISQKPSRDICQRGTSLTIQCQVDSQVTMMFWYRQQPGQSLTLIATANQGSEATYESGFVIDKFPISRPNLTFSTLTVSNMSPEDSSIYLCSVAGGQGVPSFFGQGTRLTVV.

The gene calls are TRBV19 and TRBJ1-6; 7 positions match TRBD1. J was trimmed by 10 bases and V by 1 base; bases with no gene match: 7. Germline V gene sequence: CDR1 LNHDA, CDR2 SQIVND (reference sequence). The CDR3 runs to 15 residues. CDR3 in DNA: TGTGCCAGTAGTATAGTGGGACAGCGAGGCTCACCCCTCCACTTT. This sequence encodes CASSIVGQRGSPLHF.

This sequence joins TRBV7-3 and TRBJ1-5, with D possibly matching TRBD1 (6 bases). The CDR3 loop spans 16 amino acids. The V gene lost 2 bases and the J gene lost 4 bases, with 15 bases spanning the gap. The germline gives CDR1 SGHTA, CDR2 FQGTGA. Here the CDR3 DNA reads TGTGCCAGCAGCTTATATGGCGTCGGGACAAATCAGCCCCAGCATTTT. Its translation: CASSLYGVGTNQPQHF.

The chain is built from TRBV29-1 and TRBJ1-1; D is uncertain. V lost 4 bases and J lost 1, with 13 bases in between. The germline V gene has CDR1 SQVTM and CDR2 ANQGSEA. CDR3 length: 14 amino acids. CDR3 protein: CSVGAVPGNTEAFF. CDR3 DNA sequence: TGCAGCGTTGGAGCGGTGCCAGGGAACACTGAAGCTTTCTTT.

In DNA, the CDR3 is TGTGCCAGTAGTTGGGACACCTTCAATGAAAAACTGTTTTTT. This codes for CASSWDTFNEKLFF. The V call is TRBV19, the J call TRBJ1-4; D may be TRBD1 (6 bases). The CDR3 has 14 amino acids. V was pared by 5 bases and J by 5 bases, with 12 bases between. The germline CDR1 and CDR2 sequences are LNHDA and SQIVND (reference sequence).

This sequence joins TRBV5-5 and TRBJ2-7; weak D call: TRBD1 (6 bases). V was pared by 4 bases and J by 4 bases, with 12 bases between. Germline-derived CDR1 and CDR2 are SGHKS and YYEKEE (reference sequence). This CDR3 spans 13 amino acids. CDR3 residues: CASSHRQVYEQYF. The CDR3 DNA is TGTGCCAGCAGCCACCGACAGGTTTACGAGCAGTACTTC. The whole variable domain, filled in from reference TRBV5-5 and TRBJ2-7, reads DAGVTQSPTHLIKTRGQQVTLRCSPISGHKSVSWYQQVLGQGPQFIFQYYEKEERGRGNFPDRFSARQFPNYSSELNVNALLLGDSALYLCASSHRQVYEQYFGPGTRLTVT.